The 22 T cell receptor beta chains presented below share a single source sample, sequenced in a study of long-term antiretroviral therapy in people with HIV. Version v3.0 of the immunoSEQ assay was performed at survey level. This table comes from immunoSEQ multiplex PCR, and its TCRdb copy is limited to in-frame clones, with some not included. The sample has under 25,000 clones, around 76% seen once; the top ten hold around 4.8%. Sequenced material: unsorted PBMCs, taken 0.5 years after starting antiretroviral therapy. These receptors all come from a middle-aged woman with HIV.

The chain recombines TRBV7-9 with TRBJ2-2; TRBD2 is a possible D gene (6 bases). V lost 8 bases and J lost 3, with 16 bases in between. This CDR3 comprises 15 residues. Germline V CDR1 and CDR2: SEHNR, FQNEAQ (reference sequence). The CDR3 region is CASSRRVQDTGELFF. Here the CDR3 DNA reads TGTGCCAGCTCGAGGAGGGTTCAGGACACCGGGGAGCTGTTTTTT.

This clone turned up a few times. The rearrangement joins TRBV4-3 to TRBJ2-5; 15 nucleotides match TRBD2. V lost 4 bases, J lost 2 bases, and 11 bases stayed unmatched. Germline lookup yields CDR1 LGHNA and CDR2 YSLEER. The CDR3 is 19 residues long. The CDR3 nucleotides are TGCGCCAGCAGCCCGGTCCCGGGACTAGCGGGGGGCTTTCAAGAGACCCAGTACTTC. Translated, it gives CASSPVPGLAGGFQETQYF.

This clone was counted only a few times. V usage is TRBV6-5 and J usage is TRBJ2-7; tentatively, D is TRBD1 (6 bases). CDR3 length: 14 residues. Trimming took off 6 bases at V and 2 bases at J, with 14 bases between the two ends. CDR1 and CDR2 from the germline V gene are MNHEY and SVGAGI. The CDR3: CASSERDKPYEQYF. CDR3 DNA: TGTGCCAGCAGCGAACGGGACAAGCCCTACGAGCAGTACTTC.

The J gene is TRBJ2-2, the V gene TRBV10-3; no reliable D call. The CDR3 sequence is 14 residues long. Germline CDR1 ENHRY, CDR2 SYGVKD. V gave up 3 bases and J gave up 0 bases, with 5 bases separating them. The CDR3: CAISEGPNTGELFF. For the CDR3, the DNA is TGTGCCATCAGTGAAGGACCGAACACCGGGGAGCTGTTTTTT.

The genes are TRBV6-5 and TRBJ1-1; TRBD1 might be the D (6 bases). Germline V lookup: CDR1 MNHEY, CDR2 SVGAGI. V was shortened by 7 bases and J by 4 bases, with 16 bases between the two germline ends. The CDR3 sequence is 14 residues long. CDR3 coding DNA: TGTGCCAGCAAAACAGAAGGGGGAGGCACTGAAGCTTTCTTT. Translation: CASKTEGGGTEAFF.

This chain uses TRBV4-1 with TRBJ1-6; TRBD1 is a possible D gene (5 bases). The CDR3 runs to 16 residues. Trimming took off 0 bases at V and 3 bases at J, with 9 bases between the two ends. Germline CDR1 is MGHRA and CDR2 is YSYEKL. CDR3 loop: CASSQERGLYNSPLHF. In DNA form, the CDR3 reads TGCGCCAGCAGCCAAGAAAGGGGCCTCTATAATTCACCCCTCCACTTT.

The V and J genes are TRBV9 and TRBJ2-1; TRBD1 aligns across 9 bases. With 4 bases clipped from V and 4 bases from J, the junction kept 9 bases outside the gene matches. The germline V gene encodes CDR1 SGDLS and CDR2 YYNGEE. The CDR3 contains 16 residues. CDR3 residues: CASSPSQGTGYNEQFF. The CDR3 nucleotides are TGTGCCAGCAGCCCAAGTCAGGGGACAGGGTACAATGAGCAGTTCTTC.

V gene TRBV7-2 combines with J gene TRBJ2-7; 7 bases are shared with TRBD1. Germline V gene sequence: CDR1 SGHTA, CDR2 FQGNSA. The CDR3 loop spans 15 amino acids. V lost 2 bases to trimming and J lost 2 bases; unmatched junction nucleotides: 6. Here the CDR3 reads CASSLKRDSTYEQYF. CDR3 nucleotide sequence: TGTGCCAGCAGCTTAAAACGGGACAGTACCTACGAGCAGTACTTC.

The chain employs TRBV5-6 and TRBJ2-1; D is ambiguous. Looked up from germline, CDR1 is SGHDT and CDR2 is YYEEEE. V lost 1 base and J lost 4, with 12 bases in between. This CDR3 comprises 15 residues. CDR3 sequence (DNA): TGTGCCAGCAGCTTGAAGCCCCCCCCTTACAATGAGCAGTTCTTC. Translating it yields CASSLKPPPYNEQFF.

V is TRBV10-3 and J is TRBJ1-1, with D possibly TRBD1 on 5 matching bases. Germline V gene lookup returns CDR1 ENHRY and CDR2 SYGVKD. The CDR3 is 13 residues long. V shed 11 bases and J shed 0 bases, with 13 bases lying between them. This CDR3 reads CAVSRDLNTEAFF. CDR3 bases: TGTGCCGTATCCAGGGACCTGAACACTGAAGCTTTCTTT.

The chain recombines TRBV30 with TRBJ1-3, with no clear D. CDR1 is GTSNPN and CDR2 is SVGIG in the germline V gene (reference sequence). This CDR3 is 13 amino acids long. Trimming removed 4 bases at V and 1 base at J, with 8 bases between. The CDR3 protein is CAWTPGSGNTIYF. CDR3 in DNA: TGTGCCTGGACTCCCGGGTCTGGAAACACCATATATTTT.

The V gene is TRBV10-3, the J gene TRBJ1-5; D gene uncertain. Germline-derived CDR1 and CDR2 are ENHRY and SYGVKD. The CDR3 spans 13 residues. The V end was cut by 3 bases, the J end by 5 bases, with 8 bases between. This CDR3 is CAISERVDQPQHF. CDR3 coding DNA: TGTGCCATCAGTGAAAGGGTGGATCAGCCCCAGCATTTT.

The genes are TRBV7-2 and TRBJ1-4; 9 bases fit TRBD1. V trimming: 5 bases; J trimming: 8 bases; junction bases outside the gene matches: 12. The CDR3 sequence is 16 residues long. Germline V gives CDR1 SGHTA, CDR2 FQGNSA. The CDR3 protein is CASSPDPGTGLEKLFF. For the CDR3, the DNA is TGTGCCAGCAGCCCCGACCCCGGGACAGGGTTAGAAAAACTGTTTTTT.

The V call is TRBV7-2, the J call TRBJ1-5; unclear D gene. CDR3 length: 13 amino acids. Germline CDR1 SGHTA, CDR2 FQGNSA. Between the trimmed V and J ends, which lost 5 bases and 3 bases, there was a span of 8 bases. The CDR3: CASSPGINQPQHF. CDR3 DNA sequence: TGTGCCAGCAGCCCTGGAATCAATCAGCCCCAGCATTTT. Supplemented by reference TRBV7-2 and TRBJ1-5, the full variable domain reads GAGVSQSPSNKVTEKGKDVELRCDPISGHTALYWYRQSLGQGLEFLIYFQGNSAPDKSGLPSDRFSAERTGGSVSTLTIQRTQQEDSAVYLCASSPGINQPQHFGDGTRLSIL.

The gene calls are TRBV18 and TRBJ1-1; D is unresolved. Germline CDR1 and CDR2: KGHSH and LQKENI. The germline V and J ends were trimmed by 4 bases and 1 base, with 10 bases remaining between them. The CDR3 is 14 residues long. The CDR3 nucleotides are TGTGCCAGCTCACAACTGGACGAGAACACTGAAGCTTTCTTT. It codes for CASSQLDENTEAFF.

This rearrangement joins TRBV19 to TRBJ1-1; no firm D call. This CDR3 has 12 residues. The V gene lost 9 bases and the J gene lost 1 base, with 9 bases spanning the gap. Germline V lookup: CDR1 LNHDA, CDR2 SQIVND (reference sequence). The CDR3 spells CASRKGNTEAFF. The DNA for the CDR3 is TGTGCCAGCAGAAAGGGGAACACTGAAGCTTTCTTT.

The V and J genes are TRBV4-2 and TRBJ2-5, with D possibly called TRBD1 or TRBD2 (6 bases each). The CDR3 contains 15 residues. CDR1 is LGHNA and CDR2 is YNFKEQ in the germline V gene. V lost 0 bases and J lost 1, with 9 bases in between. The CDR3 DNA sequence: TGTGCCAGCAGCCAAGATAGGGGGGCCCAAGAGACCCAGTACTTC. Protein product: CASSQDRGAQETQYF.

This clone was picked up a small number of times. The genes are TRBV28 and TRBJ1-2; weak D call: TRBD1 (6 bases). The V and J ends lost 8 bases and 7 bases respectively, with 23 bases between them. There are 15 residues in the CDR3. The germline CDR1 and CDR2 sequences are MDHEN and SYDVKM. CDR3 sequence (DNA): TGTGCCAGCCGGAAGTATGGGGGGGCGTCGGGTGGCTACACCTTC. It translates to CASRKYGGASGGYTF.

This clone has a handful of counts. The gene calls are TRBV2 and TRBJ1-6; tentative D call: TRBD1 (5 bases). The germline V gene has CDR1 SNHLY and CDR2 FYNNEI. The CDR3 loop spans 15 amino acids. Trimming took 3 bases from V and 10 from J, leaving 16 bases between them. The CDR3 bases are TGTGCCAGCAGTGAGAGGGCAGGGATCCAGTCACCCCTCCACTTT. This encodes CASSERAGIQSPLHF.

This chain's CDR3 is CASSRDQARETQYF. DNA of the CDR3: TGTGCCAGCAGCCGGGACCAGGCGCGGGAGACCCAGTACTTC. The chain recombines TRBV2 with TRBJ2-5; either TRBD1 or TRBD2 may fit D (5 bases each). The germline V and J ends were trimmed by 6 bases and 5 bases, with 16 bases remaining between them. The germline V gene encodes CDR1 SNHLY and CDR2 FYNNEI. The CDR3 contains 14 residues.

DNA of the CDR3: TGTGCCAGCAGCGGACAGGGAGTGTCGGGAGAAAAACTGTTTTTT. Residues: CASSGQGVSGEKLFF. The chain recombines TRBV9 with TRBJ1-4; 7 nucleotides align to TRBD1. With 3 bases clipped from V and 8 bases from J, the junction kept 10 bases outside the gene matches. This CDR3 comprises 15 residues. In germline, CDR1 is SGDLS, CDR2 YYNGEE.

The chain carries TRBV5-4 and TRBJ2-6, with D uncertain. V was trimmed by 3 bases and J by 3 bases, leaving 4 bases between them. The length of the CDR3 is 13 residues. The germline CDR1 and CDR2 sequences are SGHNT and YYREEE (reference sequence). As DNA, the CDR3 is TGTGCCAGCAGCTCGGGTGGGGCCAACGTCCTGACTTTC. Protein: CASSSGGANVLTF.